This passage covers 30 T cell receptor beta chains from one sample sequenced in a study of cytomegalovirus exposure and HLA in healthy donors. It was with 60 Vbeta and 13 Jbeta primers that the PCR ran. Sequencing used immunoSEQ multiplex PCR; TCRdb keeps in-frame clones, though not all of them. The table has some 100,000 clones, about two thirds seen once. The sequenced material came from PBMCs. These receptors all come from a woman in her thirties in good health and CMV-seropositive.

V gene TRBV6-5 combines with J gene TRBJ1-1; no firm D call. Germline V gene data show CDR1 as MNHEY and CDR2 as SVGAGI. The CDR3 runs 12 residues. Between the trimmed V and J ends, which lost 4 bases and 1 base, there was a span of 4 bases. CDR3 nucleotide sequence: TGTGCCAGCAGTTCCAAGAACACTGAAGCTTTCTTT. It is translated as CASSSKNTEAFF.

This clone was found a few times. The V gene is TRBV15, the J gene TRBJ2-1, with TRBD2 identical over 8 bases. Germline CDR1 reads LNHNV; CDR2 reads YYDKDF (reference sequence). V gave up 2 bases and J gave up 5 bases; unmatched junction bases: 8. The CDR3 covers 16 residues. This CDR3 reads CATSRPGGGMNNEQFF. CDR3 in DNA: TGTGCCACCAGCAGACCCGGCGGGGGGATGAACAATGAGCAGTTCTTC.

This rearrangement joins TRBV19 to TRBJ2-1; TRBD2 aligns across 16 bases. Germline assignment: CDR1 LNHDA and CDR2 SQIVND (reference sequence). There are 16 residues in the CDR3. The V and J ends lost 7 bases and 4 bases, in that order; junction bases with no gene match: 4. CDR3 bases: TGTGCCAGTACTGGGACTAGCGGGGGGGTTTACAATGAGCAGTTCTTC. This translates into CASTGTSGGVYNEQFF.

This clone has more than one count but fewer than ten. The genes are TRBV6-6 and TRBJ1-6, with D uncertain. This CDR3 contains 14 residues. Trimming pared 0 bases from V and 11 bases from J, leaving 11 bases between. Germline V gives CDR1 MNHNY, CDR2 SVGAGI (reference sequence). The CDR3 loop reads CASSYSFGETPLHF. The CDR3 region has the DNA TGTGCCAGCAGTTACTCTTTCGGGGAAACACCCCTCCACTTT.

The chain employs TRBV6-5 and TRBJ1-2, with D possibly being TRBD1 (5 bases). Germline CDR1 reads MNHEY; CDR2 reads SVGAGI. V dropped 5 bases and J dropped 4 bases, with 17 bases sitting between them. The CDR3 is 15 amino acids. For the CDR3, the DNA is TGTGCCAGCAGTACCCCTGGGGCAGGCCGCTATGGCTACACCTTC. It encodes CASSTPGAGRYGYTF.

The chain joins TRBV7-8 to TRBJ2-1; 8 positions match TRBD2. The CDR3 length is 17 residues. From germline, CDR1 is SGHVS and CDR2 FQNEAQ. J was trimmed by 6 bases and V by 5 bases; bases with no gene match: 15. Here the CDR3 reads CASSLPRGVNRPNEQFF. DNA for the CDR3: TGTGCCAGCAGCCTCCCGCGGGGGGTGAATAGGCCCAATGAGCAGTTCTTC.

The chain joins TRBV25-1 to TRBJ2-2; D is perhaps TRBD1 (6 bases). V dropped 6 bases and J dropped 6 bases, with 17 bases sitting between them. From germline, CDR1 is MGHDK and CDR2 SYGVNS. This CDR3 comprises 15 residues. For the CDR3, the DNA is TGTGCCAGCAGAGCCAGCCAGGGGTTCTCCGGGGAGCTGTTTTTT. As protein: CASRASQGFSGELFF.

This clone was observed a few times. V usage is TRBV7-8 and J usage is TRBJ1-1; 10 positions match TRBD1. This CDR3 region has 13 residues. Germline trimming cut 5 bases from V and 10 bases from J; bases unmatched to any gene: 7. Looked up from germline, CDR1 is SGHVS and CDR2 is FQNEAQ. The CDR3 protein is CASSLDRGFVAFF. As DNA, the CDR3 is TGTGCCAGCAGCCTGGACAGGGGGTTCGTAGCTTTCTTT.

The rearrangement uses TRBV18 and TRBJ1-2; D ambiguous. CDR1 and CDR2 from the germline V gene are KGHSH and LQKENI. The CDR3 is 15 amino acids. The germline V and J ends were trimmed by 0 bases and 6 bases, with 14 bases remaining between them. The CDR3 loop reads CASSPPNRSKDGYTF. The DNA for the CDR3 is TGTGCCAGCTCACCACCTAATCGGTCGAAAGATGGCTACACCTTC.

V is TRBV6-6 and J is TRBJ2-5; 12 nucleotides line up with TRBD2. The CDR3 runs 16 residues. Trimming took 5 bases from V and 2 from J; bases not matched to a gene: 6. Germline CDR1 MNHNY, CDR2 SVGAGI (reference sequence). This chain's CDR3 is CASSIPLAGGQETQYF. The CDR3 DNA reads TGTGCCAGCAGTATCCCTCTAGCGGGGGGGCAAGAGACCCAGTACTTC.

The V and J genes are TRBV18 and TRBJ1-1; 10 nucleotides line up with TRBD1. CDR3 size: 15 residues. Germline trimming cut 6 bases from V and 0 bases from J; bases unmatched to any gene: 4. The germline gives CDR1 KGHSH, CDR2 LQKENI. CDR3 region: CASSGQGRLNTEAFF. The CDR3 DNA is TGTGCCAGCTCGGGACAGGGGAGATTGAACACTGAAGCTTTCTTT.

This clone showed up just a few times. The chain recombines TRBV7-9 with TRBJ2-7; maybe TRBD1 (5 bases). Trimming left V 1 base short and J 3 bases short, with 10 bases between. This CDR3 is 14 amino acids long. Germline CDR1 is SEHNR and CDR2 is FQNEAQ (reference sequence). Written as DNA, the CDR3 is TGTGCCAGCAGCTTAGAGCCCCAGGGCTACGAGCAGTACTTC. It specifies CASSLEPQGYEQYF.

The rearrangement uses TRBV5-4 and TRBJ1-1, with 7 bases aligning to TRBD1. This CDR3 is built from 16 residues. Germline CDR1 reads SGHNT; CDR2 reads YYREEE (reference sequence). After removal of 4 bases from V and 10 bases from J, the junction contained 19 bases not matched to a gene. The CDR3 protein is CASSPDVTGQGVGAFF. In DNA form, the CDR3 reads TGTGCCAGCAGCCCGGATGTGACAGGGCAGGGGGTTGGAGCTTTCTTT.

In this sample, this clone turned up once. The chain is built from TRBV27 and TRBJ2-7, with 11 bases matching TRBD1. Germline CDR1 reads MNHEY; CDR2 reads SMNVEV (reference sequence). This CDR3 contains 11 residues. The V gene end was trimmed by 8 bases and the J gene end by 6 bases; junction bases not matched to a gene: 0. In DNA, the CDR3 is TGTGCCAGCGGGACAGGGGGCGAGCAGTACTTC. It yields the protein CASGTGGEQYF.

This CDR3 reads CASSFPAGQTNYGYTF. DNA for the CDR3: TGTGCCAGCAGCTTCCCCGCGGGTCAGACGAACTATGGCTACACCTTC. J is TRBJ1-2 and V is TRBV5-8, with D uncertain. The CDR3 runs 16 residues. Trimming left V 2 bases short and J 2 bases short, with 16 bases between. The germline CDR1 and CDR2 sequences are SGHTS and YDEGEE.

This chain connects TRBV7-3 to TRBJ2-5; D remains unclear. Trimming cost V 0 bases and J 5 bases, with 7 bases left between them. Germline CDR1 is SGHTA and CDR2 is FQGTGA. The CDR3 contains 13 residues. CDR3: CASSLTLVETQYF. CDR3 DNA: TGTGCCAGCAGCTTAACGTTAGTGGAGACCCAGTACTTC.

J is TRBJ1-1 and V is TRBV7-2; D unclear. Trimming removed 3 bases from V and 1 base from J, with 9 bases in between. This CDR3 contains 14 residues. Per germline, CDR1 SGHTA and CDR2 FQGNSA. The chain's CDR3 is CASSFGRQNTEAFF. The CDR3 DNA follows: TGTGCCAGCAGCTTTGGGAGACAGAACACTGAAGCTTTCTTT.

In the case of this clone: Other DNA sequences in the same sample also yield this CDR3. The chain carries TRBV4-2 and TRBJ2-1, with 13 bases lining up with TRBD2. The V gene end was trimmed by 4 bases and the J gene end by 10 bases; junction bases not matched to a gene: 13. Germline V lookup: CDR1 LGHNA, CDR2 YNFKEQ. The CDR3 sequence is 17 residues long. CDR3 residues: CASSLPRTSGGFAEQFF. CDR3 nucleotides: TGTGCCAGCAGCCTTCCTCGGACTAGCGGGGGTTTTGCCGAGCAGTTCTTC.

The J gene is TRBJ2-2, the V gene TRBV4-2; D remains ambiguous. The CDR3 covers 15 residues. The V end was cut by 0 bases, the J end by 4 bases, with 9 bases between. Germline CDR1 is LGHNA and CDR2 is YNFKEQ. The CDR3 nucleotides are TGTGCCAGCAGCCAAGAGGGTACGGGCACCGGGGAGCTGTTTTTT. Protein sequence: CASSQEGTGTGELFF.

CDR3: CASSMILGRETQYF. DNA for the CDR3: TGTGCCAGTAGTATGATTCTCGGGAGAGAGACCCAGTACTTC. The chain uses TRBV19 and TRBJ2-5; possibly TRBD2 for D (6 bases). Between the trimmed V and J ends, which lost 3 bases and 4 bases, there was a span of 12 bases. Per germline, CDR1 LNHDA and CDR2 SQIVND (reference sequence). CDR3 length: 14 amino acids.

This chain uses TRBV19 with TRBJ1-1, with a weak D call TRBD1 (5 bases). With 3 bases removed from V and 5 bases from J, the gap between germline ends came to 13 bases. From germline, CDR1 is LNHDA and CDR2 SQIVND (reference sequence). This CDR3 contains 14 residues. CDR3 amino acids: CASSIAHGGTEAFF. Written as DNA, the CDR3 is TGTGCCAGTAGTATTGCCCATGGGGGGACTGAAGCTTTCTTT. The full variable domain, with the rest looked up from reference TRBV19 and TRBJ1-1, is DGGITQSPKYLFRKEGQNVTLSCEQNLNHDAMYWYRQDPGQGLRLIYYSQIVNDFQKGDIAEGYSVSREKKESFPLTVTSAQKNPTAFYLCASSIAHGGTEAFFGQGTRLTVV.

The J gene is TRBJ2-7, the V gene TRBV6-5; 8 bases map to TRBD1. The CDR3 loop spans 14 amino acids. J lost 2 bases, V lost 2 bases, and 2 bases had no gene match. Germline V gene sequence: CDR1 MNHEY, CDR2 SVGAGI. This CDR3 is CASSYGQGAYEQYF. The CDR3 bases are TGTGCCAGCAGTTACGGACAGGGCGCCTACGAGCAGTACTTC.

About this clone: The germline gene is not matched at one end of the junction; a read error may be the cause. The V call is TRBV7-9, the J call TRBJ1-1, with a possible D match to TRBD1 (5 bases). Germline V CDR1 and CDR2: SEHNR, FQNEAQ (reference sequence). The CDR3 is 15 amino acids. DNA for the CDR3: TGTTCCAGCAGCTCAGTAGGGGTTGTGAACACTGAAGCTTTCTTT. It is translated as CSSSSVGVVNTEAFF.

The chain is built from TRBV7-3 and TRBJ2-2, with a tentative D call TRBD1 (5 bases). The CDR3 is made up of 13 amino acids. The germline V gene has CDR1 SGHTA and CDR2 FQGTGA. Trimming removed 6 bases from V and 5 bases from J, with 10 bases in between. CDR3 DNA sequence: TGTGCCAGCAGAACGACAGCGACCGGGGAGCTGTTTTTT. It specifies CASRTTATGELFF.

The chain carries TRBV2 and TRBJ2-3; 9 bases agree with TRBD2. V trimming: 11 bases; J trimming: 3 bases; junction bases outside the gene matches: 6. The CDR3 consists of 13 residues. Germline V gives CDR1 SNHLY, CDR2 FYNNEI. The DNA of the CDR3 is TGTGCCGTTCAGCGGGGGGTAACAGATACGCAGTATTTT. Its protein is CAVQRGVTDTQYF.

V is TRBV19 and J is TRBJ2-2, with 10 bases identical to TRBD2. The CDR3 extends over 17 amino acids. V was pared by 7 bases and J by 2 bases, with 10 bases of the junction left unmatched. Germline CDR1 is LNHDA and CDR2 is SQIVND (reference sequence). The CDR3 protein is CASKNTSGALNTGELFF. The CDR3 DNA sequence: TGTGCCAGTAAAAACACTAGCGGGGCATTAAACACCGGGGAGCTGTTTTTT.

The chain is built from TRBV9 and TRBJ1-3; D possibly corresponds to TRBD1 (5 bases). There are 13 residues in the CDR3. The ends were cut back, 3 bases at V and 8 bases at J, with 12 bases in the middle. Germline V CDR1 and CDR2: SGDLS, YYNGEE. This CDR3 reads CASSGWGEDTIYF. CDR3 DNA: TGTGCCAGCAGCGGATGGGGGGAAGACACCATATATTTT.

This clone was recorded a few times. This rearrangement joins TRBV5-1 to TRBJ2-1, with TRBD2 identical over 11 bases. Germline V gene lookup returns CDR1 SGHRS and CDR2 YFSETQ. The CDR3 covers 15 residues. V lost 8 bases to trimming and J lost 5 bases; unmatched junction nucleotides: 9. CDR3 in amino acids: CASATGTSGNNEQFF. The CDR3 region has the DNA TGCGCCAGTGCGACCGGGACTAGCGGTAACAATGAGCAGTTCTTC. Combining the CDR3 with reference TRBV5-1 and TRBJ2-1 gives the whole variable domain KAGVTQTPRYLIKTRGQQVTLSCSPISGHRSVSWYQQTPGQGLQFLFEYFSETQRNKGNFPGRFSGRQFSNSRSEMNVSTLELGDSALYLCASATGTSGNNEQFFGPGTRLTVL.

V gene TRBV4-1 combines with J gene TRBJ2-1; 8 positions agree with TRBD2. Trimming removed 1 base from V and 9 bases from J; junction bases left unmatched: 11. From germline, CDR1 is MGHRA and CDR2 YSYEKL. The CDR3 consists of 16 residues. CDR3: CASSQGVGGAVSEQFF. The CDR3 bases are TGCGCCAGCAGCCAAGGGGTCGGGGGGGCCGTTAGTGAGCAGTTCTTC.

This chain joins TRBV12-2 and TRBJ2-1; whether TRBD2, the table's D call, matches the DNA was not checked. TRBV12-2 corresponds to a pseudogene. The CDR3 contains 15 residues. CDR3 sequence (DNA): TGTGCAAGTCGCTCGGGACTAGCGGGGGCCAGTATTGAGTTCTTC. Amino acid sequence: CASRSGLAGASIEFF.